This T cell receptor (beta chain) was sequenced in a study of OX40 agonist ivuxolimab in advanced cancers. Study-level background: The study enrolled dose-escalation patients with hepatocellular carcinoma, melanoma, renal cell or head and neck cancer. Study-wide findings and caveats: It was also the case that some nonresponders had low normalized T-cell clonal expansion. The work left the antigen specificity of expanded peripheral T cells undetermined.

The J segment lost 2 bases and the V segment lost 0 bases, leaving 9 bases of the junction unmatched. In germline, CDR1 is SGDLS, CDR2 YYNGEE. CDR3 length equals 17 residues. Profiled with immunoSEQ multiplex PCR; TCRdb holds only in-frame clones, not every one. The data show about 13,000 clones, around 82% seen once. This clone was picked up one time. Its antigen is as yet unknown. This material consisted of CD4+ or CD8+ T cells sorted from blood, taken in a trial of the OX40 agonist ivuxolimab. The chain joins TRBV9 to TRBJ2-3; 7 bases line up with TRBD2. This receptor was identified in an adult with an advanced solid tumor such as melanoma, head and neck, liver or kidney cancer. The CDR3 DNA is TGTGCCAGCAGCGTAGGCGGGGGATTTACTACCACAGATACGCAGTATTTT. It encodes CASSVGGGFTTTDTQYF.